This is a list of T cell receptor beta chains from one sample in a study of radiotherapy plus CTLA-4 blockade in lung cancer. Libraries were prepared by immunoSEQ multiplex PCR; TCRdb keeps only in-frame clonotypes and omits some of them. This table has about 98,000 clones, roughly four fifths appearing once. Material: peripheral blood, obtained from a patient treated with radiotherapy plus ipilimumab. These receptors all come from a human donor with non-small cell lung cancer who had a partial response to radiotherapy plus ipilimumab. Each CDR3 is given with its conserved first and last residue. The D gene is left open where the match is weak. Clone size is shown for a subset of rows, as once, few, many or a class of expanded clone.

CDR3 length	clone size	D gene	V gene	J gene	CDR3 DNA	CDR3 protein
15	few	TRBD2	TRBV6-6	TRBJ2-7	TGTGCCAGCAGGCGTACAGGGACTAGCGACTACGAGCAGTACTTC	CASRRTGTSDYEQYF
15	NA	TRBD2	TRBV6-5	TRBJ2-7	TGTGCCAGCAGTTTCCTAGCGGGAGGCCGGGGGGAGCAGTACTTC	CASSFLAGGRGEQYF
14	NA	TRBD1	TRBV5-1	TRBJ2-7	TGCGCCAGCAGCCCCGGGACAGCTTTCTACGAGCAGTACTTC	CASSPGTAFYEQYF
16	NA	NA	TRBV5-1	TRBJ2-3	TGCGCCAGCAGCACCGGGACTTCCCGACGCACAGATACGCAGTATTTT	CASSTGTSRRTDTQYF
15	NA	TRBD2	TRBV19	TRBJ2-1	TGTGCCAGTAGTGGTGCGGGAGGGATACTCAATGAGCAGTTCTTC	CASSGAGGILNEQFF
16	once	NA	TRBV6-5	TRBJ2-7	TGTGCCAGCAGTTACTCTTCCGGCCGAGCCGCACAGTTGGAGTACTTC	CASSYSSGRAAQLEYF
17	NA	NA	TRBV19	TRBJ1-2	TGTGCCAGTAGTATACAGGGGACGGAGCTACCCCGATATGGCTACACCTTC	CASSIQGTELPRYGYTF
14	NA	TRBD1	TRBV28	TRBJ2-7	TGTGCCAGCAGTTTAGGACAGGGCGGATACGAGCAGTACTTC	CASSLGQGGYEQYF
15	NA	TRBD2	TRBV28	TRBJ2-1	TGTGCCAGCAGTTTATCCTCTAGCGGGAAGGATGAGCAGTTCTTC	CASSLSSSGKDEQFF
16	NA	NA	TRBV9	TRBJ1-6	TGTGCCAGCAGCCGACGTGGCCAGGGGTTGAATTCACCCCTCCACTTT	CASSRRGQGLNSPLHF
14	NA	TRBD2	TRBV2	TRBJ2-5	TGTGCCAGCAGTCTTCGGACTAGCCAAGAGACCCAGTACTTC	CASSLRTSQETQYF
14	NA	NA	TRBV19	TRBJ1-5	TGTGCCAGTAGTTATCGGGGGGCGAGGCAGCCCCAGCATTTT	CASSYRGARQPQHF
15	NA	TRBD1	TRBV5-1	TRBJ1-1	TGCGCCAGCAGCCTCGATAACAGGGGGAATACTGAAGCTTTCTTT	CASSLDNRGNTEAFF
15	NA	TRBD1	TRBV7-9	TRBJ2-7	TGTGCCAGCAGCCCCTGGGGGACAGGGGACTACGAGCAGTACTTC	CASSPWGTGDYEQYF
17	NA	TRBD2	TRBV7-2	TRBJ2-7	TGTGCCAGCAGCTCACCCGGCGGGACTACATATAGCTACGAGCAGTACTTC	CASSSPGGTTYSYEQYF
15	NA	NA	TRBV9	TRBJ1-3	TGTGCCAGCAGCGTAGACGGCGGTGCTGGAAACACCATATATTTT	CASSVDGGAGNTIYF
15	NA	NA	TRBV27	TRBJ2-2	TGTGCCAACAGTTTAGGGCAGGGAAACACCGGGGAGCTGTTTTTT	CANSLGQGNTGELFF